Presented here are 20 T cell receptor beta chains from one specimen sequenced in a study of prognosis after radiotherapy for stage I lung cancer. With two-round multiplex PCR, TCR beta CDR3 sequences were amplified from genomic DNA. TRBV and TRBJ genes each had their own specific primers in first-round PCR. TCRdb redid the calling of the multiplex PCR reads with MiXCR, one entry per CDR3 protein. The top ten clones hold approximately 15% of a sample with about 27,000 distinct CDR3 sequences, 46% of them seen once. Sequenced material: PBMCs, taken before or after stereotactic body radiation therapy (not recorded which). These receptors originate from a donor at least 50 years old with non-small cell lung cancer.

This clonotype has at least ten counts. The chain combines TRBV6-1 with TRBJ1-2, with D perhaps matching TRBD1 (6 bases). Deletions cut 5 bases from V and 3 bases from J, with 16 bases between. Germline V gives CDR1 MNHNS, CDR2 SASEGT. The CDR3 extends over 15 amino acids. In DNA, the CDR3 is TGTGCCAGCAGTCCACCGGGCAGGGGATACTATGGCTACACCTTC. It codes for CASSPPGRGYYGYTF.

This clonotype was seen at least ten times. The chain links TRBV12-3 or TRBV12-4 to TRBJ2-3, with D possibly matching TRBD2 (5 bases). The CDR3 extends over 15 amino acids. V lost 8 bases, J lost 1 base, and 16 bases lay in between. Here the CDR3 reads CASAPGVSGTDTQYF. Written as DNA, the CDR3 is TGTGCCAGCGCCCCTGGGGTTAGCGGCACAGATACGCAGTATTTT.

This clonotype showed up many times. The rearrangement uses TRBV6-1 and TRBJ2-1; D perhaps matches TRBD2 (5 bases). Germline CDR1 and CDR2: MNHNS and SASEGT. The CDR3 extends over 14 amino acids. V was clipped by 7 bases and J by 2 bases, with 12 bases between them. CDR3 amino acids: CASTPGSAYNEQFF. As DNA, the CDR3 is TGTGCCAGCACTCCGGGTAGCGCCTACAATGAGCAGTTCTTC.

This clonotype showed up many times. The chain has TRBV30 and TRBJ1-2, with 8 bases lining up with TRBD1. The CDR3 extends over 17 amino acids. V shed 3 bases and J 4 bases; nucleotides not matched to a gene: 16. The germline V gene encodes CDR1 GTSNPN and CDR2 SVGIG (reference sequence). In DNA, the CDR3 is TGTGCCTGGAGATCTGGGTCTAGGATTGGACAGGGCTATGGCTACACCTTC. Translated: CAWRSGSRIGQGYGYTF.

This clonotype was found many times. The V gene is TRBV19, the J gene TRBJ2-4; D is undetermined. The CDR3 is 14 residues long. Germline-derived CDR1 and CDR2 are LNHDA and SQIVND (reference sequence). Trimming shortened V by 6 bases and J by 0 bases, and 9 bases separated the two germline ends. CDR3: CASSGPLAKNIQYF. In DNA form, the CDR3 reads TGTGCCAGTAGCGGACCGTTAGCCAAAAACATTCAGTACTTC. The entire variable domain, with the rest obtained from reference TRBV19 and TRBJ2-4, is as follows: DGGITQSPKYLFRKEGQNVTLSCEQNLNHDAMYWYRQDPGQGLRLIYYSQIVNDFQKGDIAEGYSVSREKKESFPLTVTSAQKNPTAFYLCASSGPLAKNIQYFGAGTRLSVL.

This clonotype was seen repeatedly, ten times or more. The V and J genes are TRBV27 and TRBJ2-5; D is unclear. Trimming took 2 bases from V and 4 from J, leaving 2 bases between them. From germline, CDR1 is MNHEY and CDR2 SMNVEV (reference sequence). This CDR3 contains 11 residues. The CDR3 here is CASSLGETQYF. As DNA, the CDR3 is TGTGCCAGCAGTTTAGGAGAGACCCAGTACTTC.

This clonotype was recorded many times. The rearrangement links TRBV6-1 to TRBJ1-4; 10 bases fit TRBD1. The CDR3 spans 13 residues. With 8 bases clipped from V and 8 bases from J, the junction kept 5 bases outside the gene matches. The germline gives CDR1 MNHNS, CDR2 SASEGT. CDR3 sequence: CASGRDRGEKLFF. CDR3 coding DNA: TGTGCCAGCGGCCGGGACAGGGGAGAAAAACTGTTTTTT.

This clonotype was seen at least ten times. The chain joins TRBV9 to TRBJ2-5, with D maybe TRBD2 (5 bases). Looked up from germline, CDR1 is SGDLS and CDR2 is YYNGEE. V was pared by 0 bases and J by 4 bases, with 13 bases between. There are 15 residues in the CDR3. The CDR3 bases are TGTGCCAGCAGCGTAGACGGGCTCGAGGGAGAGACCCAGTACTTC. It specifies CASSVDGLEGETQYF. Supplemented by reference TRBV9 and TRBJ2-5, the full variable domain reads DSGVTQTPKHLITATGQRVTLRCSPRSGDLSVYWYQQSLDQGLQFLIQYYNGEERAKGNILERFSAQQFPDLHSELNLSSLELGDSALYFCASSVDGLEGETQYFGPGTRLLVL.

This chain joins TRBV28 and TRBJ2-3, with D perhaps matching TRBD2 (5 bases). From germline, CDR1 is MDHEN and CDR2 SYDVKM. The CDR3 covers 18 residues. V shed 2 bases and J shed 6 bases, with 24 bases lying between them. The CDR3: CASSLHPAVTQSFDTQYF. The CDR3 nucleotides read TGTGCCAGCAGTTTACACCCAGCGGTAACACAAAGTTTTGATACGCAGTATTTT.

The chain uses TRBV27 and TRBJ2-2, with 9 bases aligning to TRBD1. Trimming at V came to 7 bases and at J to 11 bases, leaving 17 bases not matched to a gene. CDR1 and CDR2 (germline): MNHEY, SMNVEV (reference sequence). The length of the CDR3 is 16 residues. Here the CDR3 reads CASMPTGTGSSGELFF. The DNA for the CDR3 is TGTGCCAGCATGCCCACCGGGACAGGGTCGAGCGGTGAGCTGTTTTTT.

In this sample, this clonotype turned up many times. The chain combines TRBV5-4 with TRBJ2-2; D is ambiguous. The CDR3 covers 14 residues. Trimming removed 0 bases from V and 6 bases from J, with 9 bases in between. Per germline, CDR1 SGHNT and CDR2 YYREEE (reference sequence). As DNA, the CDR3 is TGTGCCAGCAGCTTGGAAGGTTCGTCCGGGGAGCTGTTTTTT. The encoded protein is CASSLEGSSGELFF.

This clonotype was found many times. The junction differs from germline at one of its ends, possibly a read error. The chain recombines TRBV5-1 with TRBJ2-3; D is possibly TRBD1 (5 bases). Germline CDR1 reads SGHRS; CDR2 reads YFSETQ. The CDR3 runs 12 residues. CDR3 amino acids: CASSLDTNTQYF. CDR3 nucleotides: TGCGCCAGCAGTTTGGACACGAATACGCAGTATTTT.

With regard to this clonotype: This likely stems from a read error, as it lies one base from a far larger clone. The chain carries TRBV6-1 and TRBJ2-2, with 8 bases fitting TRBD2. The CDR3 covers 17 residues. J lost 5 bases, V lost 7 bases, and 15 bases had no gene match. From germline, CDR1 is MNHNS and CDR2 SASEGT. The CDR3, as DNA: TGTGCCAGCATTTACCAGGCGGGAGGAGGGTATACCGGGGAGCTGTTTTTT. This codes for CASIYQAGGGYTGELFF.

The chain carries TRBV27 and TRBJ2-7; D is perhaps TRBD2 (6 bases). This CDR3 spans 12 amino acids. CDR1 is MNHEY, CDR2 SMNVEV, per germline (reference sequence). V was trimmed by 6 bases and J by 5 bases, leaving 11 bases between them. The CDR3 sequence: CASRTSFHEQYF. The CDR3, as DNA: TGTGCCAGCAGGACTAGTTTCCACGAGCAGTACTTC.

V gene TRBV12-3 or TRBV12-4 combines with J gene TRBJ2-7; TRBD2 matches at 7 bases. The ends lost 6 bases at V and 1 base at J; junction bases unmatched: 21. The length of the CDR3 is 19 residues. The CDR3 DNA reads TGTGCCAGCAGCATTAGGGCTAGCGGTGTGGCAGCAGGATCCTACGAGCAGTACTTC. Amino acids: CASSIRASGVAAGSYEQYF.

The rearrangement uses TRBV27 and TRBJ2-7; no reliable D call. The CDR3 has 14 amino acids. Looked up from germline, CDR1 is MNHEY and CDR2 is SMNVEV (reference sequence). V dropped 5 bases and J dropped 8 bases, with 19 bases sitting between them. The CDR3 here is CASSPGTVFTKQYF. CDR3 nucleotides: TGTGCCAGCAGTCCCGGAACTGTGTTTACGAAGCAGTACTTC.

Many counts were recorded for this clonotype. The chain has TRBV5-1 and TRBJ1-4; the D gene is possibly TRBD1 (5 bases). This CDR3 comprises 14 residues. Trimming took 1 base from V and 6 from J, leaving 10 bases between them. The germline CDR1 and CDR2 sequences are SGHRS and YFSETQ. The CDR3 coding sequence is TGCGCCAGCAGCTTGCAAGGGGATGATGAAAAACTGTTTTTT. Translation gives CASSLQGDDEKLFF.

This clonotype came up many times. J is TRBJ1-1 and V is TRBV9; 7 nucleotides align to TRBD1. The ends lost 1 base at V and 1 base at J; junction bases unmatched: 4. CDR3 length: 15 residues. CDR1 is SGDLS and CDR2 is YYNGEE in the germline V gene. This chain's CDR3 is CASSVWDRTNTEAFF. The DNA of the CDR3 is TGTGCCAGCAGCGTATGGGACAGAACGAACACTGAAGCTTTCTTT.

This clonotype was found many times. A read error may produce the germline difference seen at one junction end. This chain links TRBV7-7 with TRBJ2-5; D may be TRBD2 (7 bases). The CDR3 contains 14 residues. Germline V lookup: CDR1 SSHAT, CDR2 FNYEAQ (reference sequence). CDR3: CASSLDSGGETQYF. In DNA form, the CDR3 reads TGTGCTAGCAGCTTAGATTCGGGGGGCGAGACCCAGTACTTC.

This clonotype appeared many times. The germline gene is not matched at one end of the junction; a read error may be the cause. The chain uses TRBV10-3 and TRBJ1-2; possible D gene TRBD1, 6 bases. Germline CDR1 is ENHRY and CDR2 is SYGVKD. This CDR3 contains 15 residues. CDR3 bases: TGTGCCATCAGCGAGTCCGGGGGGCGGAACTATGGCTACACCTTC. Translating it yields CAISESGGRNYGYTF.